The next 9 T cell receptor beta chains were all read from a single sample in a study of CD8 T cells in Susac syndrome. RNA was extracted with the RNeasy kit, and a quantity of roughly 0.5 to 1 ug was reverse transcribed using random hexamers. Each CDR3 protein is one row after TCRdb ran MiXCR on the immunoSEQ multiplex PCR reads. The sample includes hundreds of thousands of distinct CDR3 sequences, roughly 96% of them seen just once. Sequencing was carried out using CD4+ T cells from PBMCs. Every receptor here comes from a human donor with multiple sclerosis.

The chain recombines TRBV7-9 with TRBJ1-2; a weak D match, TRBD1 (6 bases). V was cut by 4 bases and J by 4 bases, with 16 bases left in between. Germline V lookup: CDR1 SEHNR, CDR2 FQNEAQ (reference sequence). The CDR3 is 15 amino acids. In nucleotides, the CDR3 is TGTGCCAGCAGCTCATCAGGCAGGGGAGGCTATGGCTACACCTTC. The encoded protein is CASSSSGRGGYGYTF.

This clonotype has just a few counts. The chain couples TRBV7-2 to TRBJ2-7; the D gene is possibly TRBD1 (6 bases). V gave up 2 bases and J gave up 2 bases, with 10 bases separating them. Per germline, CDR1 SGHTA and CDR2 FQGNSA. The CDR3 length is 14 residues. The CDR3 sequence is CASSLLAGAYEQYF. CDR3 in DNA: TGTGCCAGCAGCTTATTAGCAGGGGCCTACGAGCAGTACTTC.

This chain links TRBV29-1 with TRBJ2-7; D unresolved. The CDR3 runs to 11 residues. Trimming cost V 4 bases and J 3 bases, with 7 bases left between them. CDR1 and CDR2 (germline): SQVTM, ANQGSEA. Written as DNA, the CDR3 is TGCAGCGTTGTCTCCCTCTACGAGCAGTACTTC. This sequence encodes CSVVSLYEQYF.

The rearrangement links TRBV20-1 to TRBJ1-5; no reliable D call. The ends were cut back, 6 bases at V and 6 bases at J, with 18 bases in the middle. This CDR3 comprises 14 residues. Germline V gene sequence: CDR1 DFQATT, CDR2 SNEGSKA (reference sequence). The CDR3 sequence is CSAPVRETSQPQHF. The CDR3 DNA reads TGCAGTGCCCCAGTCCGGGAAACTAGTCAGCCCCAGCATTTT.

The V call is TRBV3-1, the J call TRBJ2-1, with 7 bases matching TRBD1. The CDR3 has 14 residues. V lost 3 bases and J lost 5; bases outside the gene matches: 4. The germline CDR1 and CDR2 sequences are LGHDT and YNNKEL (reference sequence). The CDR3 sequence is CASSHRGSHNEQFF. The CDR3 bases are TGTGCCAGCAGCCACAGGGGGAGTCACAATGAGCAGTTCTTC.

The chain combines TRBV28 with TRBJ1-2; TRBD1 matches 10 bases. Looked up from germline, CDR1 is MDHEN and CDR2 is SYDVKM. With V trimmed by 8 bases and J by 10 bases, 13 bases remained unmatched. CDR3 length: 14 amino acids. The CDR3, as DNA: TGTGCCAGCGGAAGAGCCGGGACAGGGGATATCTACACCTTC. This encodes CASGRAGTGDIYTF.

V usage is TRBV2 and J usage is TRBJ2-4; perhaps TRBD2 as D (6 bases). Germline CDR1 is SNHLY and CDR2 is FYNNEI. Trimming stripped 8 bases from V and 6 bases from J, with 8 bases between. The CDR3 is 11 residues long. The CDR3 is CASAGINIQYF. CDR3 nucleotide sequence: TGTGCCAGCGCGGGAATAAACATTCAGTACTTC.

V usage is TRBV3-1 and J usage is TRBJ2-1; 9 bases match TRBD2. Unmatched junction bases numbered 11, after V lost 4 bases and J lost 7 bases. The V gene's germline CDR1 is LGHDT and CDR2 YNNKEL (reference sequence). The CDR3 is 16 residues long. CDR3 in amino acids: CASSLGAGGIRNEQFF. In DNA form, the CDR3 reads TGTGCCAGCAGCCTCGGTGCGGGGGGGATTCGGAATGAGCAGTTCTTC.

The DNA of the CDR3 is TGTGCCAGCAGCGAATCGCGGGGGCGGAGTACGCAGTATTTT. Encoded protein: CASSESRGRSTQYF. This chain connects TRBV9 to TRBJ2-3; a possible D gene is TRBD2 (7 bases). The CDR3 is 14 residues long. V was cut by 3 bases and J by 8 bases, with 16 bases left in between. Germline values: CDR1 SGDLS, CDR2 YYNGEE.